The 32 T cell receptor beta chains below come from one sample, sequenced in a study of blood T cell repertoires in COVID-19. Measured with immunoSEQ multiplex PCR; TCRdb has only the in-frame clones, and not every one. The repertoire has a few hundred thousand clones, approximately 84% of them found once; the top ten carry 8% to 13%. Sequenced material: PBMCs or T cells enriched from blood (not recorded which). The receptor source for this set is a woman aged 18-29 years who had recovered from COVID-19.

This chain joins TRBV30 and TRBJ1-4, with a possible D match to TRBD1 (6 bases). Germline loops: CDR1 GTSNPN, CDR2 SVGIG (reference sequence). CDR3 length: 14 residues. Trimming cost V 6 bases and J 5 bases, with 16 bases left between them. The CDR3 loop is CACKSGQGNEKLFF. The CDR3 coding sequence is TGTGCCTGCAAGTCGGGGCAGGGGAATGAAAAACTGTTTTTT.

The rearrangement uses TRBV3-1 (or the pseudogene TRBV3-2) and TRBJ1-2; D may be TRBD1 (5 bases). Trimming shortened V by 1 base and J by 5 bases, and 17 bases separated the two germline ends. This CDR3 has 16 residues. Germline V gives CDR1 LGHDT, CDR2 YNNKEL (reference sequence). The CDR3 here is CASSQGASGVRYGYTF. Here the CDR3 DNA reads TGTGCCAGCAGCCAAGGGGCTTCGGGGGTACGGTATGGCTACACCTTC.

Only one count was recorded for this clone. The chain has TRBV5-6 and TRBJ1-4; 7 bases map to TRBD1. CDR3 length: 13 residues. The V and J ends lost 2 bases and 8 bases, in that order; junction bases with no gene match: 3. In germline, CDR1 is SGHDT, CDR2 YYEEEE. For the CDR3, the DNA is TGTGCCAGCAGCTTCCAGGGGGTCGAAAAACTGTTTTTT. This codes for CASSFQGVEKLFF.

The chain links TRBV5-1 to TRBJ1-2; 8 bases align to TRBD1. Trimming cost V 4 bases and J 4 bases; bases outside gene matches: 9. The CDR3 consists of 15 residues. The germline CDR1 and CDR2 sequences are SGHRS and YFSETQ. The DNA for the CDR3 is TGCGCCAGCAGCCTCTCACCTGGGACAGGCTATGGCTACACCTTC. Protein: CASSLSPGTGYGYTF.

This clone was recorded only once. This chain links TRBV5-1 with TRBJ1-1; 9 bases are shared with TRBD1. The CDR3 is 18 amino acids. CDR1 is SGHRS and CDR2 is YFSETQ in the germline V gene. The ends lost 3 bases at V and 0 bases at J; junction bases unmatched: 12. The CDR3 loop reads CASSSPLGTGTMNTEAFF. As DNA, the CDR3 is TGCGCCAGCAGCTCTCCGCTCGGGACAGGGACAATGAACACTGAAGCTTTCTTT.

This clone was counted only a few times. The chain carries TRBV6-5 and TRBJ2-7; 8 bases are shared with TRBD2. The CDR3 sequence is 13 residues long. V was pared by 7 bases and J by 4 bases, with 6 bases of the junction left unmatched. In germline, CDR1 is MNHEY, CDR2 SVGAGI. The CDR3 sequence: CASTLTGGYEQYF. As DNA, the CDR3 is TGTGCCAGCACCCTAACGGGGGGGTACGAGCAGTACTTC.

The DNA of the CDR3 is TGTGCCAGCAGCTTAGGGGGCCAGGGTGAGCAGTTCTTC. Translation: CASSLGGQGEQFF. The chain links TRBV11-3 to TRBJ2-1; tentatively, D is TRBD1 (5 bases). The ends were cut back, 1 base at V and 9 bases at J, with 10 bases in the middle. The CDR3 runs to 13 residues. Germline CDR1 SGHNT, CDR2 YENEEA.

This rearrangement joins TRBV3-1 (or the pseudogene TRBV3-2) to TRBJ2-7; TRBD2 matches 8 bases. CDR3 length: 16 amino acids. The germline V gene has CDR1 LGHDT and CDR2 YNNKEL (reference sequence). Unmatched junction bases numbered 12, after V lost 1 base and J lost 7 bases. The CDR3 is CASSQGLAGTLGEQYF. Written as DNA, the CDR3 is TGTGCCAGCAGCCAAGGATTAGCGGGGACCTTAGGGGAGCAGTACTTC.

The chain employs TRBV30 and TRBJ1-1; D is unresolved. The CDR3 totals 11 residues. Germline V CDR1 and CDR2: GTSNPN, SVGIG (reference sequence). V was pared by 4 bases and J by 3 bases, with 6 bases between. CDR3 DNA sequence: TGTGCCTGGATAACATACACTGAAGCTTTCTTT. This codes for CAWITYTEAFF.

CDR3 sequence (DNA): TGTGCCAGCAGCTTGGGAGGGACAGGGGGAAATCAGCCCCAGCATTTT. This translates into CASSLGGTGGNQPQHF. The chain joins TRBV5-4 to TRBJ1-5; 11 bases map to TRBD1. The CDR3 has 16 amino acids. The junction had 3 bases not matched to a gene; V was cut back by 0 bases and J by 4 bases. Per the germline V gene, CDR1 is SGHNT and CDR2 is YYREEE (reference sequence). The full variable domain, in which reference TRBV5-4 and TRBJ1-5 provide the parts outside the CDR3, is ETGVTQSPTHLIKTRGQQVTLRCSSQSGHNTVSWYQQALGQGPQFIFQYYREEENGRGNFPPRFSGLQFPNYSSELNVNALELDDSALYLCASSLGGTGGNQPQHFGDGTRLSIL.

This chain links TRBV6-1 with TRBJ2-7; D gene uncertain. The CDR3 totals 13 residues. CDR1 is MNHNS, CDR2 SASEGT, per germline. V gave up 3 bases and J gave up 3 bases, with 9 bases separating them. CDR3 region: CASSDNTNYEQYF. The CDR3 nucleotides are TGTGCCAGCAGTGATAACACAAACTACGAGCAGTACTTC.

This chain uses TRBV5-8 with TRBJ1-1, with 11 bases matching TRBD1. This CDR3 region has 17 residues. Germline V gene lookup returns CDR1 SGHTS and CDR2 YDEGEE. Trimming cost V 2 bases and J 3 bases; bases outside gene matches: 9. The CDR3 loop is CASSFGQGASWYTEAFF. The CDR3 nucleotides are TGTGCCAGCAGCTTTGGACAGGGGGCGAGTTGGTACACTGAAGCTTTCTTT.

This clone was recorded once. The rearrangement uses TRBV3-1 (or the pseudogene TRBV3-2) and TRBJ1-1; possible D gene TRBD1, 5 bases. The CDR3 is made up of 15 amino acids. V lost 4 bases and J 1 base, leaving 13 bases between the germline ends. Germline-derived CDR1 and CDR2 are LGHDT and YNNKEL (reference sequence). CDR3 loop: CASSREDTTNTEAFF. CDR3 coding DNA: TGTGCCAGCAGCCGAGAGGACACGACGAACACTGAAGCTTTCTTT.

This chain links TRBV11-2 with TRBJ2-1; a weak D match, TRBD2 (6 bases). This CDR3 contains 14 residues. Germline CDR1 and CDR2: SGHAT and FQNNGV. Between the trimmed V and J ends, which lost 5 bases and 3 bases, there was a span of 11 bases. The CDR3 DNA is TGTGCCAGCAGCGCCGGGACTCTCTACAATGAGCAGTTCTTC. Protein: CASSAGTLYNEQFF.

V and J are TRBV11-2 and TRBJ2-2; weak D call: TRBD1 (5 bases). The V end was cut by 5 bases, the J end by 6 bases, with 13 bases between. CDR1 is SGHAT, CDR2 FQNNGV, per germline. The CDR3 is 14 amino acids. The CDR3 bases are TGTGCCAGCAGCAAAATGGGGCTCCCCGGGGAGCTGTTTTTT. Protein sequence: CASSKMGLPGELFF.

The chain recombines TRBV6-4 with TRBJ1-2; 10 nucleotides line up with TRBD1. The CDR3 loop spans 17 amino acids. Germline-derived CDR1 and CDR2 are MRHNA and SNTAGT. The V segment lost 4 bases and the J segment 1 base; nucleotides outside the gene matches: 9. This chain's CDR3 is CASSGDRGRRFNYGYTF. The CDR3 region has the DNA TGTGCCAGCAGTGGCGACAGGGGGCGACGATTTAACTATGGCTACACCTTC.

This rearrangement joins TRBV24-1 to TRBJ2-1, with TRBD1 as a possible D gene (6 bases). The V end lost 7 bases, the J end lost 2 bases, and 14 bases lay between the germline ends. This CDR3 region has 15 residues. Germline V gives CDR1 KGHDR, CDR2 SFDVKD. For the CDR3, the DNA is TGTGCCACCAGCGGTACAGGGAGAGCCTACAATGAGCAGTTCTTC. This translates into CATSGTGRAYNEQFF.

The rearrangement uses TRBV2 and TRBJ2-1; TRBD2 aligns across 9 bases. V was pared by 2 bases and J by 7 bases, with 6 bases of the junction left unmatched. The germline gives CDR1 SNHLY, CDR2 FYNNEI. The CDR3 is 15 residues long. The CDR3, as DNA: TGTGCCAGCAGTGAATCACTAGCGGGTGGAAATGAGCAGTTCTTC. Its translation is CASSESLAGGNEQFF.

The chain employs TRBV11-2 and TRBJ1-6; TRBD1 matches 7 bases. The J segment lost 0 bases and the V segment lost 6 bases, leaving 5 bases of the junction unmatched. The CDR3 is 16 amino acids. Germline V gene data show CDR1 as SGHAT and CDR2 as FQNNGV. The CDR3 DNA reads TGTGCCAGCAGGGTGACAGGGAGCTCCTATAATTCACCCCTCCACTTT. Encoded protein: CASRVTGSSYNSPLHF.

The chain combines TRBV13 with TRBJ2-6, with D perhaps matching TRBD2 (5 bases). Germline loops: CDR1 PRHDT, CDR2 FYEKMQ (reference sequence). CDR3 length: 15 amino acids. The V and J ends lost 6 bases and 0 bases respectively, with 9 bases between them. This chain's CDR3 is CASSSGGSGANVLTF. In DNA, the CDR3 is TGTGCCAGCAGTTCAGGAGGCTCTGGGGCCAACGTCCTGACTTTC.

Written as DNA, the CDR3 is TGTGCCAGCAGCGTAGGGGCAGGGTTTAGCAATCAGCCCCAGCATTTT. This gives the protein CASSVGAGFSNQPQHF. The rearrangement uses TRBV9 and TRBJ1-5; a possible D gene is TRBD1 (5 bases). V was pared by 0 bases and J by 0 bases, with 10 bases between. The CDR3 is 16 residues long. Germline CDR1 SGDLS, CDR2 YYNGEE.

The rearrangement uses TRBV5-1 and TRBJ1-6; TRBD1 is a possible D gene (5 bases). The CDR3 is 14 residues long. Germline CDR1 and CDR2: SGHRS and YFSETQ. Trimming removed 0 bases at V and 7 bases at J, with 8 bases between. CDR3 bases: TGCGCCAGCAGCTTGGCCGGGGGGAATTCACCCCTCCACTTT. Its translation is CASSLAGGNSPLHF.

The rearrangement links TRBV4-1 to TRBJ2-1, with TRBD1 identical over 7 bases. There are 15 residues in the CDR3. Germline V CDR1 and CDR2: MGHRA, YSYEKL. V trimming: 1 base; J trimming: 2 bases; junction bases outside the gene matches: 2. The CDR3 protein is CASSQVGTAYNEQFF. CDR3 DNA: TGCGCCAGCAGCCAAGTGGGGACAGCCTACAATGAGCAGTTCTTC.

The chain uses TRBV5-4 and TRBJ1-4; TRBD1 matches at 7 bases. V lost 3 bases and J lost 5; bases outside the gene matches: 4. Germline V gene lookup returns CDR1 SGHNT and CDR2 YYREEE (reference sequence). This CDR3 is built from 14 residues. The CDR3 here is CASSSQGRNEKLFF. The CDR3 bases are TGTGCCAGCAGCTCACAGGGGAGGAATGAAAAACTGTTTTTT.

This rearrangement joins TRBV7-2 to TRBJ2-7; 9 nucleotides align to TRBD1. The V gene end was trimmed by 5 bases and the J gene end by 4 bases; junction bases not matched to a gene: 6. The CDR3 length is 14 residues. Per the germline V gene, CDR1 is SGHTA and CDR2 is FQGNSA. This CDR3 is CASSTGTGRYEQYF. In DNA form, the CDR3 reads TGTGCCAGCAGCACAGGGACAGGGAGGTACGAGCAGTACTTC.

The J gene is TRBJ2-2, the V gene TRBV28; 10 positions agree with TRBD1. The CDR3 loop spans 14 amino acids. V gave up 4 bases and J gave up 4 bases; unmatched junction bases: 0. In germline, CDR1 is MDHEN, CDR2 SYDVKM. CDR3 coding DNA: TGTGCCAGCAGTTGGACAGGGGGCACCGGGGAGCTGTTTTTT. Protein product: CASSWTGGTGELFF.

CDR3 sequence reads: CASSLDLAPGGDEQFF. The CDR3 DNA follows: TGCGCCAGCAGCTTGGATTTAGCCCCCGGCGGAGATGAGCAGTTCTTC. This chain uses TRBV5-1 with TRBJ2-1; D unresolved. This CDR3 is 16 amino acids long. The germline gives CDR1 SGHRS, CDR2 YFSETQ. V lost 0 bases and J 8 bases, leaving 18 bases between the germline ends.

The V gene is TRBV9, the J gene TRBJ2-2, with a tentative D call TRBD2 (6 bases). The germline gives CDR1 SGDLS, CDR2 YYNGEE. Trimming cost V 2 bases and J 8 bases, with 13 bases left between them. CDR3 size: 14 residues. CDR3 DNA sequence: TGTGCCAGCAGCGTCCGAGCGGGCCCAGGGGAGCTGTTTTTT. Translating it yields CASSVRAGPGELFF.

The chain couples TRBV11-3 to TRBJ2-1; TRBD2 agrees at 8 bases. V trimming: 1 base; J trimming: 3 bases; junction bases outside the gene matches: 8. Germline assignment: CDR1 SGHNT and CDR2 YENEEA. CDR3 length: 17 residues. CDR3: CASSLGVAGSNYNEQFF. DNA of the CDR3: TGTGCCAGCAGCTTAGGGGTAGCGGGGAGCAACTACAATGAGCAGTTCTTC.

V usage is TRBV6-5 and J usage is TRBJ1-2; 7 bases match TRBD1. The CDR3 sequence is 16 residues long. V lost 0 bases, J lost 6 bases, and 10 bases stayed unmatched. In germline, CDR1 is MNHEY, CDR2 SVGAGI. The chain's CDR3 is CASSYSGLTGEDGYTF. The CDR3 DNA is TGTGCCAGCAGTTACTCGGGACTTACAGGGGAGGATGGCTACACCTTC.

CDR3 region: CASTGTGVVETQYF. CDR3 nucleotides: TGTGCCAGCACCGGGACAGGGGTGGTTGAGACCCAGTACTTC. This rearrangement joins TRBV2 to TRBJ2-5; TRBD1 matches 10 bases. V shed 7 bases, J shed 5 bases, and the junction held 7 bases outside the gene matches. Germline lookup yields CDR1 SNHLY and CDR2 FYNNEI. This CDR3 has 14 residues.

By share of the sample, this clone is medium-sized (0.01 to 0.1%). V is TRBV28 and J is TRBJ2-5; possible D gene TRBD2, 6 bases. Trimming took 6 bases from V and 5 from J, leaving 16 bases between them. This CDR3 region has 14 residues. From germline, CDR1 is MDHEN and CDR2 SYDVKM. The CDR3 region is CASSLSGWGETQYF. The CDR3 coding sequence is TGTGCCAGCAGCCTTAGCGGTTGGGGGGAGACCCAGTACTTC.